One TCR beta chain is described in this entry. Its target is not known. The second PCR ran roughly 6 to 11 cycles with a sample-barcoded 5' primer and J-beta primers. A single record per CDR3 protein comes from TCRdb applying MiXCR to the 5' RACE reads. The repertoire holds around 1,800,000 distinct CDR3 sequences, about 39% seen once, with roughly 23% in the top ten. This sample was taken from a study of blood T cells in healthy people across ages. Whole-study findings and limits: TCR beta diversity tracked closely with naive T cell percentage.

Germline V gene sequence: CDR1 DFQATT, CDR2 SNEGSKA (reference sequence). The CDR3 runs to 16 residues. After removal of 4 bases from V and 3 bases from J, the junction contained 9 bases not matched to a gene. The TCR originated in a human donor in good health. The rearrangement joins TRBV20-1 to TRBJ2-4, with 10 bases matching TRBD1. Sequences were obtained from blood. The CDR3 spells CSATNDRGRVKNIQYF. CDR3 in DNA: TGCAGTGCTACCAACGACAGGGGGCGAGTCAAAAACATTCAGTACTTC.